This TCR beta chain was documented in a study of OX40 agonist ivuxolimab in advanced cancers. TCRdb's table, derived via immunoSEQ multiplex PCR, lists solely in-frame clones and lacks some. The table lists around 150,000 clones, approximately 94% of them singletons. The ends were cut back, 4 bases at V and 2 bases at J, with 18 bases in the middle. The CDR3 contains 18 residues. The V gene's germline CDR1 is LNHNV and CDR2 YYDKDF (reference sequence). The source material was CD4+ or CD8+ T cells sorted from blood, sampled in a trial of the OX40 agonist ivuxolimab. The origin of this receptor is an adult with an advanced solid tumor such as melanoma, head and neck, liver or kidney cancer. V is TRBV15 and J is TRBJ2-6, with D tentatively TRBD1 (6 bases). The CDR3, as DNA: TGTGCCACCAGCAACCCCTTTTGGGGGCTGACTGGGGCCAACGTCCTGACTTTC. Amino acid sequence: CATSNPFWGLTGANVLTF.